These T cell receptor beta chains were read from a single sample in a study of blood T cell repertoires in COVID-19. Data came from immunoSEQ multiplex PCR; TCRdb stores just in-frame clones and leaves some out. The top ten hold about 15% of the sample, which has a few hundred thousand clones, roughly 89% seen once. Sequencing used PBMCs or T cells enriched from blood (not recorded which). The source of these receptors is a man aged 25-45 years who had been exposed to COVID-19. The conserved cysteine and the conserved F or W are not part of the CDR3 here.

CDR3aa,v_gene,j_gene
ASSQSGTGSEKLF,TRBV4-1,TRBJ1-4
ASRRGTDSPLH,TRBV25-1,TRBJ1-6
ASSSTHNSPLH,TRBV5-6,TRBJ1-6
ASSQGPRTGGTPLH,TRBV14,TRBJ1-6
AWDRGRNTEAF,TRBV30,TRBJ1-1
ASSPASFGQGVRSYEQY,TRBV18,TRBJ2-7
ASSPPSGGYNEQF,TRBV3-1/TRBV3-2,TRBJ2-1
ASSSDRADSYNSPLH,TRBV6-2/TRBV6-3,TRBJ1-6
ASSPPGRRIAVQY,TRBV3-1/TRBV3-2,TRBJ2-4
ASSRSAGLDTEAF,TRBV5-1,TRBJ1-1
ASSSPGTANTGELF,TRBV7-9,TRBJ2-2
ASSAQRSGANVLT,TRBV6-5,TRBJ2-6
ASTLTGISEAF,TRBV7-2,TRBJ1-1
ASSPGGGEQY,TRBV11-2,TRBJ2-7
ASSESGGAREQY,TRBV10-1,TRBJ2-7
ASYGGGTEAF,TRBV9,TRBJ1-1
ASTQDGSGAF,TRBV21-1,TRBJ1-1
ASSQPDGTDTNTIY,TRBV4-2,TRBJ1-3
ASSDLASDSYEQY,TRBV6-1,TRBJ2-7
ASSLDQAVNTEAF,TRBV11-2,TRBJ1-1
ASSQRVYNEQF,TRBV3-1/TRBV3-2,TRBJ2-1
ASSDPRPQH,TRBV10-1,TRBJ1-5
SVGLGAAVEQY,TRBV29-1,TRBJ2-7
ASSQDWADTNEKLF,TRBV4-3,TRBJ1-4
ASSQIQAYGYT,TRBV3-1/TRBV3-2,TRBJ1-2
ASSFGPGGTEAF,TRBV5-6,TRBJ1-1
ASSPGNTDTQY,TRBV5-1,TRBJ2-3
ASSLPGGSYGYT,TRBV5-4,TRBJ1-2
ASSSIRTGRSPLH,TRBV6-5,TRBJ1-6
ASSEDSEEKLF,TRBV2,TRBJ1-4
ASSPRREGYNEQF,TRBV3-1/TRBV3-2,TRBJ2-1
ASSQGPPGYT,TRBV9,TRBJ1-2
ASSYADRGLPQY,TRBV6-2/TRBV6-3,TRBJ2-3
ASSVGQGLEQPQH,TRBV5-5,TRBJ1-5
ASSQTGSNQPQH,TRBV19,TRBJ1-5
ASSPRDFAPGNTIY,TRBV14,TRBJ1-3
ASSLVDRNEKLF,TRBV5-6,TRBJ1-4
AWAGVPNSPLH,TRBV30,TRBJ1-6
ASSPGGAYSNQPQH,TRBV9,TRBJ1-5
AWSVHRGSNNYGYT,TRBV30,TRBJ1-2
ASSQIGQTNEKLF,TRBV4-2,TRBJ1-4
ASSLLRQEFEAF,TRBV13,TRBJ1-1